A selection of T cell receptor beta chains follows, all from one sample in a study of cytomegalovirus exposure and HLA in healthy donors. Profiling relied on immunoSEQ multiplex PCR, and the TCRdb table lists in-frame clones only, not all of them. The data hold more than 50,000 clones, with 85% observed a single time. The sequenced material came from PBMCs. The receptors come from a female donor in good health and CMV-seronegative. The CDR3 runs from the conserved cysteine through the conserved F or W. The D gene is left open where the match is weak. Where a row states a size, it is once, few, many or the class of an expanded clone; other rows omit it.

D gene,V gene,J gene,clone size,CDR3 protein,CDR3 DNA
TRBD2,TRBV6-4,TRBJ2-3,-,CASSRTSGSSDTQYF,TGTGCCAGCAGCCGGACTAGCGGGAGTTCAGATACGCAGTATTTT
TRBD1,TRBV2,TRBJ1-5,-,CASSVDRGPGQPQHF,TGTGCCAGCAGCGTAGACAGGGGCCCTGGTCAGCCCCAGCATTTT
-,TRBV6-6,TRBJ2-1,-,CASSPHVSGRDNEQFF,TGTGCCAGCAGTCCCCATGTAAGCGGGCGAGACAATGAGCAGTTCTTC
-,TRBV5-1,TRBJ2-7,once,CASSLSVPVSDEQYF,TGCGCCAGCAGCTTGTCCGTCCCAGTATCTGACGAGCAGTACTTC
TRBD2,TRBV15,TRBJ2-3,-,CATSRDRTSGDTQYF,TGTGCCACCAGCAGAGACCGGACTAGCGGGGATACGCAGTATTTT
-,TRBV7-3,TRBJ1-1,-,CASSLNGLRGETEAFF,TGTGCCAGCAGCTTAAACGGACTCAGGGGTGAGACTGAAGCTTTCTTT
TRBD2,TRBV4-3,TRBJ2-1,-,CASSQGWEGYNEQFF,TGCGCCAGCAGCCAAGGGTGGGAGGGCTACAATGAGCAGTTCTTC
TRBD2,TRBV5-1,TRBJ2-2,-,CASSLSRTSGTGELFF,TGCGCCAGCAGCTTGTCGAGGACTAGCGGCACCGGGGAGCTGTTTTTT
-,TRBV14,TRBJ2-5,few,CASSQQVLETQYF,TGTGCCAGCAGCCAACAGGTTTTGGAGACCCAGTACTTC
-,TRBV7-9,TRBJ2-3,-,CASSVSADTQYF,TGTGCCAGCAGCGTCAGTGCAGATACGCAGTATTTT
-,TRBV19,TRBJ1-5,-,CASSIEGVVNYQPQHF,TGTGCCAGTAGTATAGAGGGAGTGGTAAACTATCAGCCCCAGCATTTT
-,TRBV11-2,TRBJ1-4,-,CASGTGSTTNEKLFF,TGTGCCAGCGGAACGGGGTCCACAACTAATGAAAAACTGTTTTTT
TRBD2,TRBV13,TRBJ2-1,-,CASSFTGGTSGGDREQFF,TGTGCCAGCAGCTTTACGGGCGGGACTAGCGGGGGGGATCGTGAGCAGTTCTTC
-,TRBV5-1,TRBJ2-5,few,CASSLVGSGLQTQYF,TGCGCCAGCAGCTTGGTAGGGAGTGGACTCCAGACCCAGTACTTC
TRBD2,TRBV5-4,TRBJ2-7,-,CASSLAPSGMVYEQYF,TGTGCCAGCAGCTTGGCTCCTAGCGGGATGGTCTACGAGCAGTACTTC
-,TRBV9,TRBJ2-1,-,CASSVGREQFF,TGTGCCAGCAGCGTGGGCAGGGAGCAGTTCTTC
-,TRBV18,TRBJ2-3,-,CASSQAGTDTQYF,TGTGCCAGCTCACAAGCGGGCACAGATACGCAGTATTTT
-,TRBV7-2,TRBJ1-1,few,CASSLNGMGRANTEAFF,TGTGCCAGCAGCTTAAATGGGATGGGCAGGGCGAACACTGAAGCTTTCTTT
-,TRBV11-2,TRBJ2-1,-,CASSFSGLAESVYEQFF,TGTGCCAGCAGCTTCTCTGGGTTAGCGGAGTCGGTTTATGAGCAGTTCTTC
-,TRBV7-9,TRBJ1-5,-,CASSTYSNQPQHF,TGTGCCAGCAGTACATATAGCAATCAGCCCCAGCATTTT
-,TRBV18,TRBJ2-3,-,CASSPISPFSSLRSSTDTQYF,TGTGCCAGCTCACCAATCTCTCCCTTTAGCAGTCTACGTTCTAGCACAGATACGCAGTATTTT
-,TRBV7-9,TRBJ1-3,-,CASSGPGNTIYF,TGTGCCAGCAGCGGGCCTGGAAACACCATATATTTT
-,TRBV7-9,TRBJ1-1,-,CASSSGLLNTEAFF,TGCGCCAGCAGCAGTGGGCTCTTGAACACTGAAGCTTTCTTT
TRBD1,TRBV7-3,TRBJ1-3,-,CASSLDRRSGNTIYF,TGTGCCAGCAGCTTGGACAGGCGCTCTGGAAACACCATATATTTT
-,TRBV7-8,TRBJ2-7,-,CASSLGTTYEQYF,TGTGCCAGCAGCTTAGGGACAACCTACGAGCAGTACTTC
TRBD2,TRBV9,TRBJ2-1,-,CASSVDGAGTRGNEQFF,TGTGCCAGCAGCGTAGATGGGGCCGGGACTAGGGGCAATGAGCAGTTCTTC
TRBD1,TRBV10-2,TRBJ1-4,few,CASSDTGGGEKLFF,TGCGCCAGCAGTGATACAGGGGGCGGTGAAAAACTGTTTTTT
-,TRBV27,TRBJ1-1,-,CASSLSAGLYTEAFF,TGTGCCAGCAGTTTATCTGCAGGGCTTTACACTGAAGCTTTCTTT
TRBD1,TRBV27,TRBJ1-2,-,CASSLHGGGGRLANYGYTF,TGTGCCAGCAGTTTACATGGTGGAGGGGGCAGGTTAGCTAACTATGGCTACACCTTC
TRBD1,TRBV7-2,TRBJ2-7,-,CASSRISTAGGRRNEQYF,TGTGCCAGCAGCCGAATTAGTACGGCAGGGGGCCGAAGAAACGAGCAGTACTTC
TRBD2,TRBV6-1,TRBJ2-7,-,CASKGLAGDYEQYF,TGTGCCAGCAAAGGTCTAGCGGGGGACTACGAGCAGTACTTC
-,TRBV27,TRBJ1-2,-,CASGDGQGIHGYTF,TGTGCCAGCGGAGATGGGCAGGGCATACATGGCTACACCTTC
-,TRBV19,TRBJ2-7,-,CASSIGVQIYEQYF,TGTGCCAGTAGTATAGGAGTACAGATCTACGAGCAGTACTTC
TRBD2,TRBV19,TRBJ2-5,-,CASSISSSGSVQETQYF,TGTGCCAGTAGTATCTCCTCTAGCGGGAGTGTTCAAGAGACCCAGTACTTC
TRBD1,TRBV13,TRBJ1-1,-,CASSQTGFGNTEAFF,TGTGCCAGCAGCCAGACAGGGTTCGGGAACACTGAAGCTTTCTTT
-,TRBV5-1,TRBJ1-5,-,CASRESGGDQPQHF,TGCGCCAGCAGAGAAAGTGGGGGGGATCAGCCCCAGCATTTT
-,TRBV6-1,TRBJ2-7,-,CASSATNGYEQYF,TGTGCCAGCAGTGCTACAAACGGGTACGAGCAGTACTTC
-,TRBV5-1,TRBJ2-1,-,CASSSKAAQPNEQFF,TGCGCCAGCAGCTCAAAGGCGGCCCAGCCCAATGAGCAGTTCTTC
TRBD2,TRBV13,TRBJ2-1,few,CASTGAGTSRQGEQFF,TGTGCCAGCACGGGAGCCGGGACTAGTCGTCAGGGTGAGCAGTTCTTC
TRBD2,TRBV6-4,TRBJ2-7,-,CASSELAGSSYEQYF,TGTGCCAGCAGTGAACTAGCGGGGAGCTCCTACGAGCAGTACTTC
TRBD2,TRBV28,TRBJ2-7,-,CATSYSGTSYEQYF,TGTGCCACCTCTTATAGCGGGACTTCATACGAGCAGTACTTC
-,TRBV7-9,TRBJ1-1,-,CASSSRVGGLTEAFF,TGTGCCAGCAGCTCTCGGGTCGGAGGGCTCACTGAAGCTTTCTTT
-,TRBV5-6,TRBJ2-7,-,CASSWSGSKGEQYF,TGTGCCAGCAGCTGGAGCGGGTCCAAAGGGGAGCAGTACTTC
TRBD2,TRBV13,TRBJ2-7,once,CASSLGRLAGGFENEQYF,TGTGCCAGCAGCTTAGGTCGACTAGCGGGGGGGTTTGAGAACGAGCAGTACTTC
TRBD2,TRBV2,TRBJ2-3,-,CASNRLAGTDTQYF,TGTGCCAGCAACAGACTAGCGGGGACAGATACGCAGTATTTT
-,TRBV9,TRBJ2-3,-,CASSAAGNTDTQYF,TGTGCCAGCAGCGCGGCAGGCAACACAGATACGCAGTATTTT
-,TRBV7-9,TRBJ1-1,once,CASSLTVTEAFF,TGTGCCAGCAGCCTGACAGTCACTGAAGCTTTCTTT
TRBD2,TRBV9,TRBJ2-1,-,CASSVLGGNNEQFF,TGTGCCAGCAGCGTTCTCGGGGGGAATAATGAGCAGTTCTTC
-,TRBV7-8,TRBJ2-1,once,CASSRPGSPREQFF,TGTGCCAGCAGCCGACCAGGGTCCCCAAGGGAGCAGTTCTTC
TRBD1,TRBV6-5,TRBJ2-5,-,CASKRGQHQETQYF,TGTGCCTCCAAGAGGGGACAGCATCAAGAGACCCAGTACTTC
TRBD2,TRBV19,TRBJ2-3,-,CASSPEREVSRTDTQYF,TGTGCCAGTAGTCCGGAGCGGGAGGTTTCCCGCACAGATACGCAGTATTTT
-,TRBV6-1,TRBJ1-5,-,CASSESGQGNQPQHF,TGTGCCAGCAGTGAATCGGGCCAGGGGAATCAGCCCCAGCATTTT
TRBD1,TRBV9,TRBJ1-4,few,CASSGWDRSGDEKLFF,TGTGCCAGCAGCGGTTGGGACAGGTCTGGGGATGAAAAACTGTTTTTT
TRBD2,TRBV28,TRBJ2-3,-,CASSFLAGTSTDTQYF,TGTGCCAGCAGTTTTCTAGCGGGAACTTCCACAGATACGCAGTATTTT
TRBD1,TRBV7-2,TRBJ2-5,few,CASSADRQETQYF,TGTGCCAGCAGCGCGGACAGGCAAGAGACCCAGTACTTC
TRBD1,TRBV19,TRBJ1-4,-,CASSIGQGWRNEKLFF,TGTGCCAGTAGTATCGGACAGGGCTGGCGGAATGAAAAACTGTTTTTT
TRBD2,TRBV5-1,TRBJ2-5,-,CASSLASGGGETQYF,TGCGCCAGCAGCTTGGCTAGCGGGGGGGGTGAGACCCAGTACTTC
-,TRBV19,TRBJ2-3,-,CASSRGGSRDTQYF,TGTGCCAGTAGCCGTGGGGGGAGTCGCGATACGCAGTATTTT
-,TRBV18,TRBJ1-5,-,CASSPGGNQPQHF,TGTGCCAGCTCACCCGGAGGGAATCAGCCCCAGCATTTT
TRBD2,TRBV5-1,TRBJ2-7,-,CASSFGTSGRAGRPYEQYF,TGCGCCAGCAGCTTCGGGACTAGCGGGAGGGCGGGACGACCCTACGAGCAGTACTTC